These 28 T cell receptor beta chains originate from one sample sequenced in a study of T cell responses to AZD1222 COVID-19 vaccine. Only in-frame clones appear in the TCRdb table, and some are missing; sequencing was by immunoSEQ multiplex PCR. The sample has 140,000 to 150,000 clones, 80% to 90% seen once. Specimen: peripheral blood, collected on day 0 of AZD1222 vaccination. The receptors shown here come from an adult in good health.

This chain links TRBV6-5 with TRBJ1-4; a possible D gene is TRBD1 (5 bases). In germline, CDR1 is MNHEY, CDR2 SVGAGI. The germline V and J ends were trimmed by 7 bases and 8 bases, with 11 bases remaining between them. This CDR3 comprises 12 residues. In DNA form, the CDR3 reads TGTGCCAGCACCCCCGGGGGGGAAAAACTGTTTTTT. Translation: CASTPGGEKLFF.

This clone was counted a single time. The rearrangement uses TRBV24-1 and TRBJ1-1; 7 bases match TRBD1. This CDR3 contains 13 residues. Trimming at V came to 1 base and at J to 6 bases, leaving 1 base not matched to a gene. The germline CDR1 and CDR2 sequences are KGHDR and SFDVKD. CDR3 bases: TGTGCCACCAGTGATTTACAGGGGTCTGAAGCTTTCTTT. Amino acids: CATSDLQGSEAFF.

This chain links TRBV28 with TRBJ1-2, with D perhaps TRBD1 (5 bases). The CDR3 has 10 amino acids. The V gene's germline CDR1 is MDHEN and CDR2 SYDVKM. CDR3 region: CATTGYGYTF. The CDR3 DNA follows: TGTGCTACTACAGGCTATGGCTACACCTTC.

The table lists this clone with a few counts. The chain links TRBV4-1 to TRBJ2-1; TRBD1 agrees at 7 bases. CDR1 and CDR2 (germline): MGHRA, YSYEKL. The V segment lost 3 bases and the J segment 6 bases; nucleotides outside the gene matches: 8. This CDR3 region has 15 residues. For the CDR3, the DNA is TGCGCCAGCAGCCACGGGGACAGACTTCTCAATGAGCAGTTCTTC. The encoded protein is CASSHGDRLLNEQFF.

About this clone: One end of the junction fails to match germline, which may point to a read error. This chain uses TRBV5-1 with TRBJ1-4; D is undetermined. Germline values: CDR1 SGHRS, CDR2 YFSETQ. The CDR3 has 9 residues. The chain's CDR3 is CASSFKGLF. In nucleotides, the CDR3 is TGCGCCAGCAGCTTTAAGGGTCTCTTT.

V usage is TRBV7-9 and J usage is TRBJ2-7; D is perhaps TRBD1 (5 bases). Germline loops: CDR1 SEHNR, CDR2 FQNEAQ (reference sequence). The V gene lost 5 bases and the J gene lost 7 bases, with 24 bases spanning the gap. The CDR3 sequence is 16 residues long. As DNA, the CDR3 is TGTGCCAGCAGCCCATTGACAGTCTCGCCCCCGAATGAGCAGTACTTC. Residues: CASSPLTVSPPNEQYF.

The chain links TRBV10-3 to TRBJ2-3; D may be TRBD1 or TRBD2 (6 bases each). Trimming shortened V by 4 bases and J by 2 bases, and 10 bases separated the two germline ends. This CDR3 comprises 14 residues. Germline V gene sequence: CDR1 ENHRY, CDR2 SYGVKD. The CDR3 spells CAISGGGNTDTQYF. CDR3 DNA: TGTGCCATCAGTGGAGGGGGGAACACAGATACGCAGTATTTT.

This chain uses TRBV18 with TRBJ2-1, with D possibly TRBD2 on 5 matching bases. Germline V gene sequence: CDR1 KGHSH, CDR2 LQKENI. This CDR3 is built from 13 residues. The V and J ends lost 3 bases and 6 bases respectively, with 9 bases between them. The CDR3 region is CASSPSLANEQFF. CDR3 coding DNA: TGTGCCAGCTCACCTAGTCTAGCCAATGAGCAGTTCTTC.

This chain uses TRBV2 with TRBJ2-5, with 9 bases matching TRBD2. CDR1 SNHLY and CDR2 FYNNEI come from the germline V gene. The trim removed 6 bases at V and 5 bases at J, leaving 16 bases unmatched. This CDR3 region has 17 residues. The CDR3 spells CASSARLAASRRETQYF. The CDR3 bases are TGTGCCAGCAGCGCTCGACTAGCGGCCTCTCGGAGGGAGACCCAGTACTTC.

J is TRBJ2-5 and V is TRBV5-6; D is possibly TRBD1 (6 bases). CDR1 SGHDT and CDR2 YYEEEE come from the germline V gene. Trimming took off 3 bases at V and 5 bases at J, with 17 bases between the two ends. The CDR3 consists of 15 residues. The CDR3 DNA is TGTGCCAGCAGCTACTGGACAGCCCTTCTTGAGACCCAGTACTTC. This codes for CASSYWTALLETQYF.

V is TRBV3-1 (or the pseudogene TRBV3-2) and J is TRBJ2-1; 9 nucleotides agree with TRBD2. Germline CDR1 reads LGHDT; CDR2 reads YNNKEL (reference sequence). With 7 bases clipped from V and 5 bases from J, the junction kept 9 bases outside the gene matches. The CDR3 length is 15 residues. The CDR3 is CASMLREGRDNEQFF. CDR3 nucleotide sequence: TGTGCCAGCATGTTGCGGGAGGGCCGTGACAATGAGCAGTTCTTC.

The chain employs TRBV7-6 and TRBJ2-2; D uncertain. Germline loops: CDR1 SGHVS, CDR2 FNYEAQ. V lost 4 bases and J lost 10, with 13 bases in between. The CDR3 length is 13 residues. The CDR3 sequence: CASSSFKSEELFF. In nucleotides, the CDR3 is TGTGCCAGCAGCTCGTTTAAGTCGGAGGAGCTGTTTTTT.

For the CDR3, the DNA is TGTGCCAGCAGCCAATCCAGCAGGCCAGATACGCAGTATTTT. Translation: CASSQSSRPDTQYF. This chain uses TRBV3-1 (or the pseudogene TRBV3-2) with TRBJ2-3; D is unresolved. The CDR3 extends over 14 amino acids. Germline assignment: CDR1 LGHDT and CDR2 YNNKEL (reference sequence). V gave up 2 bases and J gave up 4 bases, with 10 bases separating them.

V is TRBV7-2 and J is TRBJ2-5; TRBD2 matches at 7 bases. The V and J ends lost 0 bases and 4 bases, in that order; junction bases with no gene match: 8. The germline CDR1 and CDR2 sequences are SGHTA and FQGNSA. This CDR3 contains 16 residues. This chain's CDR3 is CASSLAASGLAETQYF. CDR3 DNA sequence: TGTGCCAGCAGCTTAGCAGCTAGCGGTCTTGCAGAGACCCAGTACTTC.

The chain combines TRBV30 with TRBJ1-4; no firm D call. V lost 3 bases and J 5 bases, leaving 13 bases between the germline ends. Germline V lookup: CDR1 GTSNPN, CDR2 SVGIG (reference sequence). The CDR3 sequence is 14 residues long. CDR3 amino acids: CAWRGPHLNEKLFF. DNA for the CDR3: TGTGCCTGGAGAGGCCCACACCTAAATGAAAAACTGTTTTTT.

This clone was counted only a few times. The rearrangement joins TRBV6-5 to TRBJ1-1, with a tentative D call TRBD1 (5 bases). The CDR3 totals 13 residues. The ends were cut back, 6 bases at V and 5 bases at J, with 13 bases in the middle. The germline V gene encodes CDR1 MNHEY and CDR2 SVGAGI. The CDR3 bases are TGTGCCAGCAGCAGAAGGGGAGAGACTGAAGCTTTCTTT. It is translated as CASSRRGETEAFF.

J is TRBJ2-7 and V is TRBV11-2; tentative D call: TRBD1 (5 bases). From germline, CDR1 is SGHAT and CDR2 FQNNGV. The germline V and J ends were trimmed by 5 bases and 5 bases, with 19 bases remaining between them. This CDR3 has 15 amino acids. The CDR3 bases are TGTGCCAGCAGCCCCGAGAGAGGCAGGGAACACGAGCAGTACTTC. Encoded protein: CASSPERGREHEQYF.

The chain couples TRBV10-2 to TRBJ2-2; perhaps D is TRBD1 or TRBD2 (7 bases each). V was cut by 5 bases and J by 2 bases, with 12 bases left in between. This CDR3 contains 15 residues. Germline CDR1 reads WSHSY; CDR2 reads SAAADI. As DNA, the CDR3 is TGCGCCAGCAGTTCAGGGGGGGCTAACACCGGGGAGCTGTTTTTT. This encodes CASSSGGANTGELFF.

This chain connects TRBV7-9 to TRBJ1-2, with D perhaps matching TRBD1 (5 bases). Germline V gene data show CDR1 as SEHNR and CDR2 as FQNEAQ (reference sequence). The V gene lost 7 bases and the J gene lost 2 bases, with 14 bases spanning the gap. There are 14 residues in the CDR3. CDR3 in DNA: TGTGCCAGCACCCAGGGAGCAGGGAACTATGGCTACACCTTC. Translating it yields CASTQGAGNYGYTF. Using reference TRBV7-9 and TRBJ1-2 for the parts outside the CDR3, the full variable domain is DTGVSQNPRHKITKRGQNVTFRCDPISEHNRLYWYRQTLGQGPEFLTYFQNEAQLEKSRLLSDRFSAERPKGSFSTLEIQRTEQGDSAMYLCASTQGAGNYGYTFGSGTRLTVV.

The chain recombines TRBV28 with TRBJ1-2, with unresolved D. The germline gives CDR1 MDHEN, CDR2 SYDVKM. The CDR3 is 13 residues long. V was trimmed by 2 bases and J by 3 bases, leaving 7 bases between them. The CDR3 region has the DNA TGTGCCAGCAGTTTAAGCAGGTACTATGGCTACACCTTC. Translating gives CASSLSRYYGYTF.

This rearrangement joins TRBV28 to TRBJ1-5, with 10 bases aligning to TRBD1. After removal of 8 bases from V and 10 bases from J, the junction contained 5 bases not matched to a gene. This CDR3 has 12 amino acids. Germline loops: CDR1 MDHEN, CDR2 SYDVKM. The CDR3 DNA is TGTGCCAGCGCGACAGGGGGCGGACCCCAGCATTTT. Protein product: CASATGGGPQHF.

The gene calls are TRBV18 and TRBJ2-3; D gene unclear. V lost 4 bases, J lost 1 base, and 6 bases lay in between. Germline V CDR1 and CDR2: KGHSH, LQKENI. The CDR3 is 13 amino acids. CDR3 protein: CASSLPGTDTQYF. DNA of the CDR3: TGTGCCAGCTCACTACCCGGCACAGATACGCAGTATTTT.

This chain connects TRBV5-5 to TRBJ1-4; 9 bases fit TRBD1. The CDR3 loop spans 16 amino acids. Germline values: CDR1 SGHKS, CDR2 YYEKEE (reference sequence). The junction had 10 bases not matched to a gene; V was cut back by 4 bases and J by 6 bases. The CDR3 DNA follows: TGTGCCAGCAGCGCCAGGACAGGGGTATGGGATGAAAAACTGTTTTTT. As protein: CASSARTGVWDEKLFF.

The chain recombines TRBV5-6 with TRBJ1-6; maybe TRBD1 (6 bases). The germline CDR1 and CDR2 sequences are SGHDT and YYEEEE. Trimming cost V 0 bases and J 8 bases, with 12 bases left between them. The CDR3 spans 15 residues. The CDR3 coding sequence is TGTGCCAGCAGCTTGGGTCAGGGGCGGGATTCACCCCTCCACTTT. This codes for CASSLGQGRDSPLHF.

The chain joins TRBV5-4 to TRBJ1-6; TRBD1 matches 7 bases. This CDR3 is built from 17 residues. V shed 3 bases and J 0 bases; nucleotides not matched to a gene: 6. CDR1 is SGHNT and CDR2 is YYREEE in the germline V gene (reference sequence). The CDR3 DNA is TGTGCCAGCAGCTGGGGGACAGCGAGCTCCTATAATTCACCCCTCCACTTT. It yields the protein CASSWGTASSYNSPLHF.

This clone was recorded a few times. The chain links TRBV7-8 to TRBJ2-7; the D gene is possibly TRBD2 (5 bases). The CDR3 runs 12 residues. Germline CDR1 is SGHVS and CDR2 is FQNEAQ. Trimming pared 5 bases from V and 6 bases from J, leaving 11 bases between. CDR3 DNA: TGTGCCAGCAGCCACACTAGATCCGAGCAGTACTTC. It encodes CASSHTRSEQYF.

The chain is built from TRBV7-2 and TRBJ2-7, with 8 bases identical to TRBD1. The germline gives CDR1 SGHTA, CDR2 FQGNSA. V lost 5 bases, J lost 2 bases, and 11 bases stayed unmatched. This CDR3 comprises 16 residues. The CDR3 DNA reads TGTGCCAGCAGCCTCTTAAGTACAGGGGGGACCTACGAGCAGTACTTC. Its translation: CASSLLSTGGTYEQYF.

The chain carries TRBV5-1 and TRBJ2-1; D uncertain. Between the trimmed V and J ends, which lost 0 bases and 6 bases, there was a span of 13 bases. This CDR3 contains 15 residues. Germline V CDR1 and CDR2: SGHRS, YFSETQ. DNA of the CDR3: TGCGCCAGCAGCTTGGCCCAGCCTCCGACCAATGAGCAGTTCTTC. It is translated as CASSLAQPPTNEQFF.